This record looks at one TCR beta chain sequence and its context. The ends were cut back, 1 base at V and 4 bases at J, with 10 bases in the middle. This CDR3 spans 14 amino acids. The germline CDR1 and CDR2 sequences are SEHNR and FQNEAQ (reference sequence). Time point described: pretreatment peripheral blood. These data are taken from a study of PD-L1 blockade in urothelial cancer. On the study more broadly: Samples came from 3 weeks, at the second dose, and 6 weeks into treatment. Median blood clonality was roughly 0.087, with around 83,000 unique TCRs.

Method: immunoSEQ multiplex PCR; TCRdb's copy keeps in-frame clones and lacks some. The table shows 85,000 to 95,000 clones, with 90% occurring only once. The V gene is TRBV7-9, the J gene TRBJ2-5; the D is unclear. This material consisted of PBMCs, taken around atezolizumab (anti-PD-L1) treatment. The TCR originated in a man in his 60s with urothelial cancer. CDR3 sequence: CASSLDVYGETQYF. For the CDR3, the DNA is TGTGCCAGCAGCTTAGATGTGTACGGAGAGACCCAGTACTTC.